This T cell receptor beta chain was recovered during a study of T cells in Graves' hyperthyroidism and ophthalmopathy. The source material, RNA transcripts, was used to amplify TCR beta CDR3 regions. Researchers ran a first-round RT-PCR on the TCR CDR3 using the HTBI primer set. TCRdb re-called the multiplex PCR reads through MiXCR, storing one row per CDR3 protein. This sample yields 600,000 or so distinct CDR3 sequences, of which about 16% are seen a single time; about 3.8% belongs to the top ten. Overall study findings and caveats: Ophthalmopathy was distinguished from stable hyperthyroidism by 13 V-J signatures.

This CDR3 has 13 amino acids. Trimming removed 6 bases from V and 2 bases from J, with 11 bases in between. Looked up from germline, CDR1 is MDHEN and CDR2 is SYDVKM. Stable disease denoted Graves' hyperthyroidism without ophthalmopathy progression within 18 months. This clonotype has ten or more counts. The antigen remains undetermined. V is TRBV28 and J is TRBJ2-7, with a possible D match to TRBD2 (6 bases). The material sequenced was blood. This clonotype was obtained from a woman younger than 45 with Graves' hyperthyroidism. The CDR3 sequence is CASSRTSPYEQYF. For the CDR3, the DNA is TGTGCCAGCAGCCGTACTAGCCCCTACGAGCAGTACTTC.